Below are 28 T cell receptor beta chains sequenced from a single sample in a study of CD8 T cells in Susac syndrome (dated by TCRdb to about 2019). Library prep was done by the immunoSEQ multiplex PCR assay. RNA was extracted using the RNeasy kit, and about 0.5 to 1 ug of the RNA was reverse transcribed with random hexamers. TCRdb itself trimmed the public reads at Q25 with fastp, ran MiXCR and retained productive beta chains. When rows share a CDR3 protein, they turn into one entry using the most common DNA and genes. For this sample the table gives hundreds of thousands of distinct CDR3 sequences, of which about 95% were detected only once. The ten largest clones add up to less than 0.11% of the sample. The sequencing input was CD4+ T cells from PBMCs. The receptors originated from a human donor with Susac syndrome.

The genes are TRBV3-1 and TRBJ1-1; D not certain. The V end lost 1 base, the J end lost 5 bases, and 5 bases lay between the germline ends. CDR1 and CDR2 (germline): LGHDT, YNNKEL (reference sequence). The CDR3 is 12 residues long. The CDR3 is CASSQGPTEAFF. The DNA for the CDR3 is TGTGCCAGCAGCCAAGGGCCAACTGAAGCTTTCTTT. The full variable domain, completed using reference TRBV3-1 and TRBJ1-1, is DTAVSQTPKYLVTQMGNDKSIKCEQNLGHDTMYWYKQDSKKFLKIMFSYNNKELIINETVPNRFSPKSPDKAHLNLHINSLELGDSAVYFCASSQGPTEAFFGQGTRLTVV.

The CDR3 DNA follows: TGTGCCAGCAGTGGGCTGGGCAATGAGCAGTTCTTC. It codes for CASSGLGNEQFF. The V and J genes are TRBV2 and TRBJ2-1; D is undetermined. Trimming took 4 bases from V and 6 from J, leaving 7 bases between them. The germline gives CDR1 SNHLY, CDR2 FYNNEI. CDR3 size: 12 residues.

The gene calls are TRBV14 and TRBJ2-1, with D tentatively TRBD1 (5 bases). The germline CDR1 and CDR2 sequences are SGHDN and FVKESK. V lost 0 bases and J lost 8, with 8 bases in between. The CDR3 is 13 amino acids. This CDR3 reads CASSQDLGDEQFF. The CDR3 DNA is TGTGCCAGCAGCCAAGATTTAGGGGATGAGCAGTTCTTC.

The V and J genes are TRBV27 and TRBJ1-5; D not resolved. CDR3 size: 13 residues. CDR1 and CDR2 (germline): MNHEY, SMNVEV (reference sequence). V dropped 3 bases and J dropped 3 bases, with 6 bases sitting between them. The DNA for the CDR3 is TGTGCCAGCAGTTTGCAACCCAATCAGCCCCAGCATTTT. Protein product: CASSLQPNQPQHF.

The rearrangement links TRBV23-1 to TRBJ1-5; no definite D call. TRBV23-1 is placed among ORFs of uncertain function. V was clipped by 5 bases and J by 9 bases, with 14 bases between them. This CDR3 region has 13 residues. CDR3 region: CASSDVEGGPQHF. In DNA, the CDR3 is TGCGCCAGCAGTGATGTTGAGGGCGGGCCCCAGCATTTT.

The chain is built from TRBV7-9 and TRBJ2-7, with D maybe TRBD1 (5 bases). CDR1 and CDR2 from the germline V gene are SEHNR and FQNEAQ (reference sequence). The CDR3 consists of 14 residues. With 2 bases removed from V and 7 bases from J, the gap between germline ends came to 15 bases. CDR3 residues: CASSLRGEKNEQYF. CDR3 sequence (DNA): TGTGCCAGCAGCTTAAGGGGTGAGAAGAATGAGCAGTACTTC.

This chain connects TRBV19 to TRBJ2-7; TRBD1 is a possible D gene (5 bases). CDR3 length equals 15 residues. Per the germline V gene, CDR1 is LNHDA and CDR2 is SQIVND (reference sequence). Deletions cut 5 bases from V and 6 bases from J, with 20 bases between. DNA of the CDR3: TGTGCCAGTAGTGGTTACGGAGACAGCCCCTCCGAGCAGTACTTC. Translated, it gives CASSGYGDSPSEQYF.

This rearrangement joins TRBV20-1 to TRBJ2-5; no firm D call. The CDR3 extends over 14 amino acids. Trimming cost V 3 bases and J 5 bases, with 16 bases left between them. CDR1 and CDR2 (germline): DFQATT, SNEGSKA (reference sequence). The CDR3 loop reads CSARARTTLETQYF. The CDR3 DNA sequence: TGCAGTGCTAGGGCCCGGACCACCTTGGAGACCCAGTACTTC.

This sequence joins TRBV3-1 and TRBJ1-2; 7 positions match TRBD1. Germline V gene data show CDR1 as LGHDT and CDR2 as YNNKEL (reference sequence). Germline trimming cut 4 bases from V and 4 bases from J; bases unmatched to any gene: 9. This CDR3 is built from 15 residues. The CDR3 spells CASSLGQADTYGYTF. In DNA form, the CDR3 reads TGTGCCAGCAGCCTCGGACAGGCCGATACCTATGGCTACACCTTC.

The genes are TRBV3-1 and TRBJ1-2; no firm D call. The CDR3 consists of 16 residues. With 4 bases removed from V and 2 bases from J, the gap between germline ends came to 17 bases. Germline-derived CDR1 and CDR2 are LGHDT and YNNKEL (reference sequence). This chain's CDR3 is CASSLSGGRRNYGYTF. The CDR3 DNA sequence: TGTGCCAGCAGCCTGAGCGGAGGCAGGAGGAACTATGGCTACACCTTC.

The CDR3 sequence is CASKEQAGGIQYF. The CDR3 DNA is TGTGCCAGCAAGGAGCAAGCGGGCGGCATTCAGTACTTC. The genes are TRBV5-4 and TRBJ2-4, with D tentatively TRBD2 (6 bases). Germline V CDR1 and CDR2: SGHNT, YYREEE (reference sequence). This CDR3 spans 13 amino acids. V was cut by 6 bases and J by 9 bases, with 16 bases left in between.

This clonotype is a singleton in its sample. This chain joins TRBV4-1 and TRBJ1-5; possibly TRBD1 for D (5 bases). Germline lookup yields CDR1 MGHRA and CDR2 YSYEKL. Trimming removed 3 bases at V and 5 bases at J, with 17 bases between. The length of the CDR3 is 16 residues. The CDR3 nucleotides read TGCGCCAGCAGCCAGCATCGGCGAGACAGATATCAGCCCCAGCATTTT. Its protein is CASSQHRRDRYQPQHF.

The chain is built from TRBV5-1 and TRBJ2-7, with D possibly being TRBD1 (6 bases). V was cut by 2 bases and J by 2 bases, with 11 bases left in between. Germline CDR1 and CDR2: SGHRS and YFSETQ. This CDR3 has 14 residues. Written as DNA, the CDR3 is TGCGCCAGCAGCTTCGGGCAGGGGACCTACGAGCAGTACTTC. It is translated as CASSFGQGTYEQYF.

This chain uses TRBV7-6 with TRBJ2-1, with 8 positions matching TRBD2. J lost 10 bases, V lost 1 base, and 12 bases had no gene match. Germline loops: CDR1 SGHVS, CDR2 FNYEAQ. The CDR3 is 16 amino acids. The CDR3 region is CASSLGEALAGPEQFF. The CDR3, as DNA: TGTGCCAGCAGCTTAGGGGAGGCCCTAGCGGGCCCAGAGCAGTTCTTC.

The chain employs TRBV20-1 and TRBJ2-1; 9 nucleotides line up with TRBD2. V shed 3 bases and J 7 bases; nucleotides not matched to a gene: 7. CDR1 DFQATT and CDR2 SNEGSKA come from the germline V gene (reference sequence). CDR3 length: 14 amino acids. The CDR3 DNA is TGCAGTGCTAGGGGACTAGCTGTACTGAATGAGCAGTTCTTC. This codes for CSARGLAVLNEQFF.

This chain connects TRBV18 to TRBJ2-3; D is unresolved. V shed 5 bases and J shed 0 bases, with 12 bases lying between them. The CDR3 contains 15 residues. Germline V gives CDR1 KGHSH, CDR2 LQKENI. The DNA of the CDR3 is TGTGCCAGCTCATACAGCATTGCTAGCACAGATACGCAGTATTTT. This gives the protein CASSYSIASTDTQYF.

This chain uses TRBV12-2 with TRBJ2-3; TRBD2, the D gene given by the table, was not confirmed from the DNA. TRBV12-2 is annotated as a pseudogene. There are 18 residues in the CDR3. CDR3 in DNA: TGTGCAAGTCGCTTAGCCGACCTGGGCGGGAGGGCAAAAGATACGCAGTATTTT. Translation gives CASRLADLGGRAKDTQYF.

The rearrangement links TRBV7-2 to TRBJ2-3; the D call may be TRBD1 or TRBD2 (5 bases each). V was clipped by 5 bases and J by 2 bases, with 14 bases between them. Germline CDR1 SGHTA, CDR2 FQGNSA. This CDR3 contains 15 residues. In DNA, the CDR3 is TGTGCCAGCAGCCGGGACGGGACCTCCACAGATACGCAGTATTTT. Its translation is CASSRDGTSTDTQYF.

CDR3 protein: CASSVASRGGEQFF. The DNA of the CDR3 is TGCGCCAGCAGCGTAGCTTCAAGAGGGGGTGAGCAGTTCTTC. The chain couples TRBV5-1 to TRBJ2-1; tentative D call: TRBD1 (6 bases). CDR1 and CDR2 (germline): SGHRS, YFSETQ. This CDR3 contains 14 residues. V lost 4 bases to trimming and J lost 9 bases, with 17 bases between them.

The CDR3 protein is CSAHSGSGVVDEQYF. The CDR3 DNA is TGCAGTGCTCACTCAGGGTCCGGGGTTGTCGACGAGCAGTACTTC. The V and J genes are TRBV20-1 and TRBJ2-7, with D perhaps matching TRBD1 or TRBD2 (5 bases each). The length of the CDR3 is 15 residues. The germline V and J ends were trimmed by 5 bases and 5 bases, with 22 bases remaining between them. Germline V gene data show CDR1 as DFQATT and CDR2 as SNEGSKA (reference sequence).

V gene TRBV20-1 combines with J gene TRBJ2-4; D is unclear. V was pared by 2 bases and J by 8 bases, with 10 bases between. The CDR3 is 12 residues long. Per germline, CDR1 DFQATT and CDR2 SNEGSKA (reference sequence). The CDR3 region has the DNA TGCAGTGCTAGAATTAGTGGGGACATTCAGTACTTC. Its protein is CSARISGDIQYF.

V gene TRBV6-5 combines with J gene TRBJ2-3; weak D call: TRBD1 (5 bases). CDR3 length: 14 amino acids. Per germline, CDR1 MNHEY and CDR2 SVGAGI. Trimming took 2 bases from V and 1 from J, leaving 7 bases between them. CDR3 sequence reads: CASSYRGRTDTQYF. The DNA of the CDR3 is TGTGCCAGCAGTTACAGGGGCCGCACAGATACGCAGTATTTT.

V is TRBV9 and J is TRBJ1-5; D not resolved. The length of the CDR3 is 13 residues. Germline V lookup: CDR1 SGDLS, CDR2 YYNGEE. V was pared by 5 bases and J by 1 base, with 7 bases between. The CDR3 DNA follows: TGTGCCAGCAGTTATGGGAGCAATCAGCCCCAGCATTTT. Protein product: CASSYGSNQPQHF.

This chain uses TRBV6-5 with TRBJ2-2; D is perhaps TRBD2 (5 bases). The CDR3 sequence is 15 residues long. CDR1 MNHEY and CDR2 SVGAGI come from the germline V gene. With 5 bases removed from V and 2 bases from J, the gap between germline ends came to 12 bases. The CDR3 sequence: CASSPTTLNTGELFF. The CDR3 region has the DNA TGTGCCAGCAGTCCGACTACACTCAACACCGGGGAGCTGTTTTTT.

This chain joins TRBV6-2 or TRBV6-3 and TRBJ2-7, with a tentative D call TRBD2 (5 bases). The CDR3 has 16 residues. Trimming removed 5 bases at V and 6 bases at J, with 23 bases between. Germline values: CDR1 MNHEY, CDR2 SVGEGT. CDR3 DNA sequence: TGTGCCAGCAGTATTCTCGGGAACAGACTTATAACCGAGCAGTACTTC. It codes for CASSILGNRLITEQYF.

The chain has TRBV7-9 and TRBJ1-2, with 8 positions matching TRBD1. Trimming took 5 bases from V and 8 from J; bases not matched to a gene: 13. The CDR3 has 15 residues. From germline, CDR1 is SEHNR and CDR2 FQNEAQ (reference sequence). The CDR3 nucleotides are TGTGCCAGCAGCCCCGTGCGACAGGGGATTTACGGCTACACCTTC. Translating it yields CASSPVRQGIYGYTF.

The rearrangement uses TRBV19 and TRBJ2-7; D possibly corresponds to TRBD1 (6 bases). Germline-derived CDR1 and CDR2 are LNHDA and SQIVND (reference sequence). V lost 5 bases to trimming and J lost 4 bases, with 18 bases between them. This CDR3 contains 15 residues. CDR3 DNA: TGTGCCAGTAGTTTAAAACGACAGGAATCATACGAGCAGTACTTC. As protein: CASSLKRQESYEQYF.

The chain carries TRBV29-1 and TRBJ2-7; tentative D call: TRBD2 (6 bases). Germline V gene sequence: CDR1 SQVTM, CDR2 ANQGSEA. V was shortened by 5 bases and J by 3 bases, with 8 bases between the two germline ends. The CDR3 is 11 amino acids. CDR3 residues: CSVRSGYEQYF. In DNA form, the CDR3 reads TGCAGCGTTCGTAGCGGCTACGAGCAGTACTTC.